Below, one T cell receptor beta chain is given with its context. Antigen unknown. The sample originates from a study of blood T cells in healthy people across ages. The overall study: Roughly one uniquely barcoded beta molecule per two T cells was captured. Whole-study findings and limits: With donor CMV status unknown, expanded clonotype changes were possibly confounded.

It was with a sample-barcoded 5' primer and a J-beta primer mix that a second PCR of roughly 6 to 11 cycles was run. In TCRdb, the 5' RACE reads were re-called with MiXCR into one record per CDR3 protein. The table includes over a million distinct CDR3 sequences, less than 45% detected once. The extraction recovered at least 6 micrograms of total RNA per sample. Source material: blood. The clonotype comes from a young woman in good health.

CDR3 in amino acids: CASSSFSRDRPYYGYTF. The CDR3 region has the DNA TGTGCCAGCAGTTCCTTCAGTCGGGACAGGCCCTACTATGGCTACACCTTC. The chain couples TRBV27 to TRBJ1-2, with 8 bases that match TRBD1. CDR1 and CDR2 from the germline V gene are MNHEY and SMNVEV (reference sequence). V shed 4 bases and J 3 bases; nucleotides not matched to a gene: 13. The CDR3 runs 17 residues.